The present T cell receptor (beta chain) was sequenced within a study of OX40 agonist ivuxolimab in advanced cancers. Overall study: A history of anti-PD-1, anti-PD-L1 or anti-CTLA-4 therapy was acceptable, and approximately 40% had some.

Sequenced by immunoSEQ multiplex PCR; TCRdb stores in-frame clones only, minus some. The repertoire has some 90,000 clones, around 87% of them found once; the top ten carry about 4%. Study results and limitations: Expanded clones were, on average, more numerous among CD8+ T cells than CD4+.

V lost 5 bases and J 3 bases, leaving 9 bases between the germline ends. The V gene's germline CDR1 is SGHTA and CDR2 FQGNSA. The length of the CDR3 is 13 residues. Regarding this clone: What it binds is not known.

Sequences were derived from CD4+ or CD8+ T cells sorted from blood, sampled in a trial of the OX40 agonist ivuxolimab. This TCR was sampled from an adult with an advanced solid tumor such as melanoma, head and neck, liver or kidney cancer. This chain joins TRBV7-2 and TRBJ2-3; tentative D call: TRBD2 (5 bases). The CDR3 spells CASSVLGTDTQYF. The CDR3 nucleotides are TGTGCCAGCAGCGTACTAGGGACAGATACGCAGTATTTT.